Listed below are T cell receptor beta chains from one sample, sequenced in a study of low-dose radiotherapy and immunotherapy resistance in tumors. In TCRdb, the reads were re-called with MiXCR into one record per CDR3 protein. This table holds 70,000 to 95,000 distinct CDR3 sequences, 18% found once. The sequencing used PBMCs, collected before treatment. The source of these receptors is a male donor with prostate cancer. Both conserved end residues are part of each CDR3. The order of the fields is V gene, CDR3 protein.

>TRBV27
CATGSPHEQYF
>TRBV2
CASSALYNEQFF
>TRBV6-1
CATSATEQFF
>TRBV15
CATSEGTTSYEQYF
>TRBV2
CASRGLSYEQYF
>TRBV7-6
CASSSRQKAYNEQFF
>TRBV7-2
CASSTGDYEQYF
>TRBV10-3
CAISESEAQGQYF
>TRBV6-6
CASSYFGTGAPGNTIYF
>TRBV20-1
CSATDGGLSDEQFF
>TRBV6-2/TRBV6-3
CASSYQGFLGRNEQFF
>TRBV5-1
CASSSPSMPGTGAFGQFF
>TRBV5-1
CASSPISTGELFF
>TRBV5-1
CASSSGDSSGNTIYF